The 11 T cell receptor beta chains listed next were all sequenced from one sample in a study of CD8 T cells in ankylosing spondylitis. Study results and limitations: Ankylosing spondylitis blood seemed to carry a telltale TCR beta motif made of fewer than 10 highly homologous variants.

Using its own MiXCR run on the 5' RACE reads, TCRdb lists one record per CDR3 protein. This repertoire shows approximately 300,000 distinct CDR3 sequences, around 7.6% found once; its top ten account for about 15%. These TCRs' antigens remain unknown. The sample taken for sequencing was blood, either unsorted or a sorted T cell fraction (not recorded which). Source of these receptors: a male donor with ankylosing spondylitis.

This clonotype occurred many times. The chain carries TRBV29-1 and TRBJ2-1, with D possibly called TRBD1 or TRBD2 (7 bases each). V was cut by 5 bases and J by 7 bases, with 21 bases left in between. The CDR3 totals 15 residues. Per the germline V gene, CDR1 is SQVTM and CDR2 is ANQGSEA. The CDR3: CSVLNRGAGVNEQFF. The CDR3 DNA reads TGCAGCGTTCTGAACAGGGGCGCGGGGGTAAATGAGCAGTTCTTC.

The V and J genes are TRBV3-1 and TRBJ2-1; TRBD2 is a possible D gene (5 bases). With 0 bases removed from V and 1 base from J, the gap between germline ends came to 7 bases. The CDR3 is 15 residues long. CDR1 and CDR2 (germline): LGHDT, YNNKEL (reference sequence). CDR3 bases: TGTGCCAGCAGCCAAGATGGGGAGTCCTACAATGAGCAGTTCTTC. As protein: CASSQDGESYNEQFF.

This clonotype was seen more than once but under ten times. This sequence joins TRBV30 and TRBJ2-7, with D hard to call. Germline loops: CDR1 GTSNPN, CDR2 SVGIG (reference sequence). This CDR3 is 12 amino acids long. V was pared by 1 base and J by 2 bases, with 6 bases between. This CDR3 is CAWSEGTYEQYF. The CDR3 nucleotides are TGTGCCTGGAGTGAAGGGACCTACGAGCAGTACTTC.

This clonotype was detected only a few times. This rearrangement joins TRBV5-1 to TRBJ1-2, with TRBD1 matching 9 bases. The CDR3 is 14 residues long. Germline CDR1 reads SGHRS; CDR2 reads YFSETQ. Germline trimming cut 0 bases from V and 5 bases from J; bases unmatched to any gene: 2. The CDR3 bases are TGCGCCAGCAGCTTGGGGGACAGGGAGTATGGCTACACCTTC. This encodes CASSLGDREYGYTF.

This clonotype has ten or more counts. The V gene is TRBV29-1, the J gene TRBJ2-2; D is perhaps TRBD1 or TRBD2 (5 bases each). Looked up from germline, CDR1 is SQVTM and CDR2 is ANQGSEA. V was trimmed by 7 bases and J by 0 bases, leaving 12 bases between them. The CDR3 loop spans 14 amino acids. CDR3 loop: CSARLGANTGELFF. DNA for the CDR3: TGCAGCGCCCGTTTGGGGGCGAACACCGGGGAGCTGTTTTTT.

This clonotype has more than one count but fewer than ten. As DNA, the CDR3 is TGTGCCAGCAGCGGCCCCCGGGACGGCGGGGAGCTGTTTTTT. Its translation is CASSGPRDGGELFF. The V call is TRBV7-9, the J call TRBJ2-2; D possibly uses TRBD1 or TRBD2 (5 bases each). The CDR3 covers 14 residues. The V end lost 5 bases, the J end lost 7 bases, and 14 bases lay between the germline ends. CDR1 is SEHNR and CDR2 is FQNEAQ in the germline V gene (reference sequence).

This clonotype has more than one count but fewer than ten. The chain carries TRBV6-5 and TRBJ2-3; 7 positions match TRBD1. From germline, CDR1 is MNHEY and CDR2 SVGAGI. After removal of 4 bases from V and 4 bases from J, the junction contained 11 bases not matched to a gene. The CDR3 contains 16 residues. This CDR3 reads CASSSIEGARADTQYF. The CDR3 DNA follows: TGTGCCAGCAGTTCGATCGAGGGGGCTAGGGCAGATACGCAGTATTTT.

This clonotype was found a few times. The J gene is TRBJ2-5, the V gene TRBV24-1, with no clear D. The length of the CDR3 is 15 residues. V was pared by 5 bases and J by 1 base, with 13 bases between. Looked up from germline, CDR1 is KGHDR and CDR2 is SFDVKD. The CDR3 sequence: CATSGFFGAQETQYF. CDR3 DNA: TGTGCCACCAGTGGGTTCTTTGGCGCCCAAGAGACCCAGTACTTC.

The chain links TRBV7-2 to TRBJ1-2; 7 bases match TRBD1. The CDR3 totals 13 residues. The V and J ends lost 5 bases and 6 bases, in that order; junction bases with no gene match: 6. From germline, CDR1 is SGHTA and CDR2 FQGNSA. For the CDR3, the DNA is TGTGCCAGCAGCCTCGGGACAGTCCATGGCTACACCTTC. Encoded protein: CASSLGTVHGYTF.

This clonotype turned up a few times. The chain carries TRBV20-1 and TRBJ2-7; 9 bases fit TRBD1. CDR3 length: 15 amino acids. Trimming cost V 4 bases and J 4 bases; bases outside gene matches: 11. CDR1 is DFQATT and CDR2 is SNEGSKA in the germline V gene (reference sequence). As DNA, the CDR3 is TGCAGTGCTACGGCCCCCGGGACAGGGCTGTACGAGCAGTACTTC. It encodes CSATAPGTGLYEQYF.

The genes are TRBV11-3 and TRBJ1-1; TRBD1 matches at 7 bases. This CDR3 comprises 14 residues. The germline V gene has CDR1 SGHNT and CDR2 YENEEA. Trimming cost V 1 base and J 8 bases; bases outside gene matches: 7. The CDR3 loop reads CASSLGETGQEAFF. The CDR3 DNA follows: TGTGCCAGCAGCTTAGGGGAAACGGGACAGGAAGCTTTCTTT.